The sequence of this TCR beta chain was determined in a study of OX40 agonist ivuxolimab in advanced cancers. Broader study findings: Dose levels from 0.1 to 3.0 mg/kg saw CD4+ and CD8+ blood T cells expand clonally by week 6.

Researchers took blood at baseline, on cycle 4 day 1, and on cycle 7 day 1. The assay was immunoSEQ multiplex PCR, and TCRdb's table has in-frame clones only and misses some. The data hold around 80,000 clones, with about 85% observed a single time. The CDR3 contains 14 residues. Germline CDR1 is SNHLY and CDR2 is FYNNEI. V was pared by 6 bases and J by 3 bases, with 4 bases of the junction left unmatched. Of note for this clone: Its antigen is unidentified.

This TCR was sampled from an adult with an advanced solid tumor such as melanoma, head and neck, liver or kidney cancer. Sequenced material: CD4+ or CD8+ T cells sorted from blood, taken in a trial of the OX40 agonist ivuxolimab. The chain joins TRBV2 to TRBJ2-2; 7 nucleotides match TRBD2. The CDR3 region is CASSGGTYTGELFF. The CDR3, as DNA: TGTGCCAGCAGCGGGGGGACCTACACCGGGGAGCTGTTTTTT.